A selection of T cell receptor beta chains follows, all from one sample in a study of shared clonotypes between healthy human individuals. TCRdb's table, derived via immunoSEQ multiplex PCR, lists solely in-frame clones and lacks some. In the table there are hundreds of thousands of clones, around 78% of which are singletons. The sequenced material came from memory CD4+ T cells sorted from blood. The receptors shown here come from a woman aged 25-40 years in good health. Both conserved end residues are part of each CDR3. Each record gives: J gene, V gene, D gene, clone size, CDR3 protein, CDR3 DNA. D genes are given only for firm matches. Clone size is given for some rows only: seen once, a few or many times, or a class if the clone is expanded.

TRBJ2-3 TRBV28 - - CASSLFMGASTDTQYF TGTGCCAGCAGTTTATTCATGGGGGCTAGCACAGATACGCAGTATTTT
TRBJ2-1 TRBV19 TRBD2 - CAFNTWTSESSYNEQFF TGTGCCTTCAATACGTGGACTAGCGAGAGCTCCTACAATGAGCAGTTCTTC
TRBJ2-2 TRBV27 - - CASSPRRAAGELFF TGTGCCAGCAGTCCTCGCCGGGCAGCCGGGGAGCTGTTTTTT
TRBJ2-7 TRBV18 TRBD2 - CASSPNGLADYAEQYF TGTGCCAGCTCACCAAACGGACTAGCGGATTACGCAGAGCAGTACTTC
TRBJ2-2 TRBV5-8 TRBD1 few CASSPGQGTGELFF TGTGCCAGCAGCCCGGGACAGGGAACCGGGGAGCTGTTTTTT
TRBJ1-2 TRBV28 - - CASSSPGGPGRRDYGYTF TGTGCCAGCAGTTCCCCGGGGGGACCAGGCAGGAGGGACTATGGCTACACCTTC
TRBJ2-7 TRBV7-9 TRBD2 - CASSSLGLVGEQYF TGTGCCAGCAGCTCCCTGGGACTAGTGGGCGAGCAGTACTTC
TRBJ2-3 TRBV5-1 - - CASSLLPAGGRDTQYF TGCGCCAGCAGCCTGCTTCCGGCTGGGGGTCGGGATACGCAGTATTTT
TRBJ1-5 TRBV30 - - CAWSPGGRWGNQPQHF TGTGCCTGGAGTCCCGGGGGACGTTGGGGTAATCAGCCCCAGCATTTT
TRBJ2-1 TRBV27 TRBD1 few CASSLWQGAADEQFF TGTGCCAGCAGTTTATGGCAGGGGGCGGCGGATGAGCAGTTCTTC
TRBJ2-3 TRBV28 - - CACKPSTDTQYF TGTGCCTGCAAACCTAGCACAGATACGCAGTATTTT
TRBJ1-2 TRBV7-2 - many CASSFLLGDQGYTF TGTGCCAGCAGCTTTTTGTTAGGGGATCAGGGCTACACCTTC
TRBJ1-2 TRBV4-1 TRBD1 - CASSQMLPGQGARGYTF TGCGCCAGCAGCCAAATGCTACCGGGACAGGGGGCGCGGGGCTACACCTTC
TRBJ2-6 TRBV29-1 - - CSVVSSGANVLTF TGCAGCGTTGTCAGCTCTGGGGCCAACGTCCTGACTTTC
TRBJ1-3 TRBV7-8 TRBD1 - CASSPDRAFSGNTIYF TGTGCCAGCAGCCCGGACAGGGCCTTCTCTGGAAACACCATATATTTT
TRBJ2-1 TRBV5-6 - - CASSHRLQGKQYNEQFF TGTGCCAGCAGTCATAGACTGCAGGGGAAACAATACAATGAGCAGTTCTTC
TRBJ1-1 TRBV4-2 - few CASSQFVFAGNTEAFF TGTGCCAGCAGCCAATTTGTCTTTGCAGGGAACACTGAAGCTTTCTTT
TRBJ2-3 TRBV5-1 TRBD2 - CASSLVTSGRTRTDTQYF TGCGCCAGCAGCTTGGTCACTAGCGGGAGGACGAGGACAGATACGCAGTATTTT
TRBJ2-7 TRBV18 - - CASSPGTEAYEQYF TGTGCCAGCTCTCCCGGGACCGAAGCCTACGAGCAGTACTTC
TRBJ2-1 TRBV10-3 - - CAIRGDGVNEQFF TGTGCCATCAGGGGGGACGGCGTCAATGAGCAGTTCTTC
TRBJ1-3 TRBV18 - - CASSPDTSSGNTIYF TGTGCCAGCTCACCAGACACGAGCTCTGGAAACACCATATATTTT
TRBJ2-5 TRBV19 TRBD2 - CASSTKREGRETQYF TGTGCCAGTAGTACCAAGCGGGAGGGCCGGGAGACCCAGTACTTC
TRBJ2-2 TRBV11-3 - many CASSPPVGGNTGELFF TGTGCCAGCAGCCCCCCGGTGGGCGGGAACACCGGGGAGCTGTTTTTT
TRBJ2-1 TRBV11-2 TRBD2 - CASSLLRAGVNEQFF TGTGCCAGCAGCTTACTAAGAGCGGGAGTGAATGAGCAGTTCTTC
TRBJ2-7 TRBV6-6 - - CASSYSGSTYEQYF TGTGCCAGCAGTTACTCGGGCAGTACCTACGAGCAGTACTTC
TRBJ1-5 TRBV16 TRBD1 - CASSQRQGAISQPQHF TGTGCCAGCAGCCAACGACAGGGGGCGATCAGTCAGCCCCAGCATTTT
TRBJ1-2 TRBV28 TRBD1 - CASSFSPQGAYGYTF TGTGCCAGCAGTTTTTCTCCTCAGGGGGCCTATGGCTACACCTTC
TRBJ1-1 TRBV5-1 TRBD1 once CASSSGQAGTEAFF TGCGCCAGCAGCTCTGGACAGGCGGGGACTGAAGCTTTCTTT
TRBJ1-5 TRBV6-6 - - CASSYTQGWNQPQHF TGTGCCAGCAGTTACACTCAGGGTTGGAATCAGCCCCAGCATTTT
TRBJ2-1 TRBV6-5 TRBD2 - CASSSLAGGGNEQFF TGTGCCAGCAGCTCCTTAGCGGGAGGAGGGAATGAGCAGTTCTTC
TRBJ2-3 TRBV2 TRBD1 - CASSWGQSTDTQYF TGTGCCAGCAGTTGGGGACAGAGCACAGATACGCAGTATTTT
TRBJ2-5 TRBV29-1 TRBD1 once CSGGQGEETQYF TGCAGCGGAGGACAGGGAGAAGAGACCCAGTACTTC
TRBJ1-1 TRBV11-3 - - CASSLGDTEAFF TGTGCCAGCAGCTTGGGGGACACTGAAGCTTTCTTT
TRBJ2-7 TRBV6-1 TRBD2 - CASTAGLLSYEQYF TGTGCCAGCACTGCGGGACTACTCTCCTACGAGCAGTACTTC
TRBJ2-7 TRBV9 - - CASSASGTPSYEQYF TGTGCCAGCAGCGCCTCCGGGACACCCTCCTACGAGCAGTACTTC
TRBJ1-2 TRBV18 TRBD1 - CASSPRDRDGYTF TGTGCCAGCTCACCCCGGGACAGGGATGGCTACACCTTC
TRBJ2-5 TRBV30 - - CAWRSDFAYQETQYF TGTGCCTGGCGGTCGGACTTCGCCTACCAAGAGACCCAGTACTTC
TRBJ2-5 TRBV10-3 - - CAISATGTLQETQYF TGTGCCATCAGTGCAACCGGGACTTTACAAGAGACCCAGTACTTC
TRBJ2-5 TRBV5-6 - - CASSLIGLGETQYF TGTGCCAGCAGCTTGATCGGGCTGGGAGAGACCCAGTACTTC
TRBJ2-1 TRBV14 TRBD2 - CASSQSGTSGNSGVCNEQFF TGTGCCAGCAGCCAATCCGGGACTAGCGGGAACAGTGGGGTGTGCAATGAGCAGTTCTTC
TRBJ2-7 TRBV4-1 - few CASSHPGRVYEQYF TGCGCCAGCAGCCATCCGGGACGGGTCTACGAGCAGTACTTC
TRBJ2-7 TRBV9 TRBD2 - CASSVDASGRGAYEQYF TGTGCCAGCAGCGTAGACGCTAGCGGGAGGGGGGCCTACGAGCAGTACTTC
TRBJ1-2 TRBV7-9 - - CASSFGHVAYGYTF TGTGCCAGCAGCTTCGGGCACGTAGCCTATGGCTACACCTTC
TRBJ2-5 TRBV7-7 - - CASNAGAEEETQYF TGTGCCAGCAACGCGGGGGCCGAGGAAGAGACCCAGTACTTC